This paragraph covers one TCR beta chain sequence. The CDR3 runs 15 residues. Germline assignment: CDR1 MNHEY and CDR2 SMNVEV (reference sequence). Unmatched junction bases numbered 4, after V lost 4 bases and J lost 3 bases. This specimen comes from a study of blood T cell repertoires in COVID-19. Looking at the study overall: Acute and convalescent COVID-19 specimens originated in the United States, Italy and Spain. Sources were T cells, B-cell-depleted T cells, or PBMCs; the material itself was cDNA or gDNA.

In the study's own analysis: Reference gene primer amplification in the assay estimated nucleated cell counts. The repertoire was sequenced with immunoSEQ multiplex PCR; TCRdb's copy has only in-frame clones and lacks some. The V and J calls and the clone size are those of that table, but D and trimming were determined from the DNA. The table has around 200,000 clones, 80% to 90% seen once. Specimen: peripheral blood. The TCR sequence derives from a man aged 60-69 years with acute or convalescent COVID-19. V gene TRBV27 combines with J gene TRBJ2-2, with TRBD1 identical over 8 bases. The CDR3 is CASSSGQGDTGELFF. Here the CDR3 DNA reads TGTGCCAGCAGTTCTGGACAGGGTGACACCGGGGAGCTGTTTTTT.